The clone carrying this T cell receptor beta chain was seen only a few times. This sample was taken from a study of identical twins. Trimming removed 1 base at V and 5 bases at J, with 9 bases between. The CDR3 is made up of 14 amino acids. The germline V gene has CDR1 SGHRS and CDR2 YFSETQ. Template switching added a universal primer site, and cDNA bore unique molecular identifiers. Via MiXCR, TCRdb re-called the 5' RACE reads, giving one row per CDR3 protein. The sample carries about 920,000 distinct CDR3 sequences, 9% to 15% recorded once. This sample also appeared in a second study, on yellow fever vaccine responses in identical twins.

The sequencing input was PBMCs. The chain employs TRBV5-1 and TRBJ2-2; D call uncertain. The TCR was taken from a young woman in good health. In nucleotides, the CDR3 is TGCGCCAGCAGCTTGAAGGCAACGACCGGGGAGCTGTTTTTT. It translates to CASSLKATTGELFF.